The 32 T cell receptor beta chains presented below share a single source sample, sequenced in a study of blood T cells in healthy people across ages. Then a second PCR, running about 7 to 11 cycles, was carried out with a sample-barcoded 5' primer and a J-beta primer mix. TCRdb reanalysed the 5' RACE reads using MiXCR and keeps one entry per CDR3 protein. The sample has around 990,000 distinct CDR3 sequences; around two fifths are singletons. The sample taken for sequencing was blood. The receptors derive from a man younger than 30 in good health.

The V and J genes are TRBV28 and TRBJ2-3, with TRBD1 identical over 10 bases. J was trimmed by 14 bases and V by 6 bases; bases with no gene match: 5. The CDR3 length is 11 residues. Germline V lookup: CDR1 MDHEN, CDR2 SYDVKM. The DNA for the CDR3 is TGTGCCAGCAGAATAGGGGACAGGGGGTATTTT. This codes for CASRIGDRGYF.

The chain employs TRBV29-1 and TRBJ2-7, with D perhaps TRBD1 (5 bases). The V end lost 6 bases, the J end lost 2 bases, and 17 bases lay between the germline ends. The germline V gene encodes CDR1 SQVTM and CDR2 ANQGSEA. This CDR3 spans 14 amino acids. CDR3 in amino acids: CSVVTPGATYEQYF. The CDR3 nucleotides are TGCAGCGTCGTGACACCTGGGGCCACCTACGAGCAGTACTTC.

The V call is TRBV5-1, the J call TRBJ1-1; possibly TRBD1 for D (6 bases). The CDR3 is 14 residues long. From germline, CDR1 is SGHRS and CDR2 YFSETQ. Deletions cut 0 bases from V and 5 bases from J, with 11 bases between. CDR3 DNA: TGCGCCAGCAGCTTGGACGCGGGGGCTACTGAAGCTTTCTTT. Amino acid sequence: CASSLDAGATEAFF.

V is TRBV5-1 and J is TRBJ2-7; weak D call: TRBD2 (6 bases). The germline gives CDR1 SGHRS, CDR2 YFSETQ. V lost 5 bases to trimming and J lost 3 bases, with 18 bases between them. The CDR3 totals 15 residues. CDR3 coding DNA: TGCGCCAGCAGTATGGCGGGGCGGGTAATCTACGAGCAGTACTTC. This gives the protein CASSMAGRVIYEQYF.

This clonotype has just a few counts. J is TRBJ2-1 and V is TRBV7-2; 9 bases are shared with TRBD2. V trimming: 4 bases; J trimming: 4 bases; junction bases outside the gene matches: 8. This CDR3 comprises 16 residues. CDR1 and CDR2 (germline): SGHTA, FQGNSA. CDR3 protein: CASSSLGSGGYNEQFF. CDR3 DNA sequence: TGTGCCAGCAGCTCCCTGGGTAGCGGGGGATACAATGAGCAGTTCTTC. Combining the CDR3 with reference TRBV7-2 and TRBJ2-1 gives the whole variable domain GAGVSQSPSNKVTEKGKDVELRCDPISGHTALYWYRQSLGQGLEFLIYFQGNSAPDKSGLPSDRFSAERTGGSVSTLTIQRTQQEDSAVYLCASSSLGSGGYNEQFFGPGTRLTVL.

This sequence joins TRBV10-3 and TRBJ2-3; D might be TRBD2 (6 bases). The CDR3 consists of 14 residues. V lost 6 bases and J 0 bases, leaving 10 bases between the germline ends. Germline assignment: CDR1 ENHRY and CDR2 SYGVKD. CDR3 bases: TGTGCCATCAGGGCCGGAGGGAGCACAGATACGCAGTATTTT. This gives the protein CAIRAGGSTDTQYF.

For this clonotype: This may arise from a read error, as a much more abundant clone is one base away. The genes are TRBV12-3 or TRBV12-4 and TRBJ2-6; a possible D gene is TRBD1 (5 bases). The CDR3 is 15 residues long. This CDR3 is CASSLGSSGANVLIF. In DNA form, the CDR3 reads TGTGCCAGCAGTTTAGGAAGCTCTGGGGCCAACGTCCTGATTTTC.

The rearrangement uses TRBV12-5 and TRBJ2-6; D not certain. This CDR3 contains 19 residues. Looked up from germline, CDR1 is LGHNT and CDR2 is FRNRAP. Trimming cost V 3 bases and J 2 bases, with 20 bases left between them. In DNA form, the CDR3 reads TGTGCTAGTGGTTTTGTACTTTCAGGCAGGAGTACTGGGGCCAACGTCCTGACTTTC. Its translation is CASGFVLSGRSTGANVLTF.

The chain couples TRBV9 to TRBJ2-7; tentatively, D is TRBD1 (6 bases). The germline CDR1 and CDR2 sequences are SGDLS and YYNGEE. Deletions cut 0 bases from V and 2 bases from J, with 9 bases between. This CDR3 is 14 amino acids long. The CDR3 region is CASSVDRVPYEQYF. Written as DNA, the CDR3 is TGTGCCAGCAGCGTAGACAGGGTCCCCTACGAGCAGTACTTC.

In this sample, this clonotype turned up many times. The chain joins TRBV20-1 to TRBJ2-5; D is perhaps TRBD2 (5 bases). Germline V gives CDR1 DFQATT, CDR2 SNEGSKA (reference sequence). This CDR3 has 16 residues. V gave up 4 bases and J gave up 1 base, with 19 bases separating them. For the CDR3, the DNA is TGCAGTGCTACCCCGGACGGAAACGGGGTCCAAGAGACCCAGTACTTC. This sequence encodes CSATPDGNGVQETQYF.

Regarding this clonotype: One end of the junction varies from germline; a read error may be responsible. The V call is TRBV4-1, the J call TRBJ2-3; 7 bases fit TRBD2. Germline values: CDR1 MGHRA, CDR2 YSYEKL. This CDR3 contains 18 residues. The chain's CDR3 is CASSQSYLGLTSTDTRYF. DNA of the CDR3: TGCGCCAGCAGCCAAAGTTATCTTGGACTGACTAGCACAGATACGCGGTATTTT.

This clonotype came up a few times. The chain uses TRBV20-1 and TRBJ2-3; 9 positions agree with TRBD2. The V gene's germline CDR1 is DFQATT and CDR2 SNEGSKA (reference sequence). The CDR3 runs 16 residues. The V gene end was trimmed by 5 bases and the J gene end by 0 bases; junction bases not matched to a gene: 9. This CDR3 is CSAPSLAGASTDTQYF. The CDR3 bases are TGCAGTGCTCCGAGTTTAGCGGGGGCTAGCACAGATACGCAGTATTTT.

This clonotype turned up a few times. The rearrangement joins TRBV12-3 or TRBV12-4 to TRBJ2-1; 12 nucleotides agree with TRBD2. The CDR3 has 20 amino acids. V shed 4 bases and J 1 base; nucleotides not matched to a gene: 14. DNA of the CDR3: TGTGCCAGCAGTTCTACTAGCGGGGGGATCGAAAAGGGGTCCTACAATGAGCAGTTCTTC. It codes for CASSSTSGGIEKGSYNEQFF.

This chain joins TRBV27 and TRBJ2-1; no definite D call. With 6 bases removed from V and 5 bases from J, the gap between germline ends came to 20 bases. The CDR3 contains 16 residues. Germline values: CDR1 MNHEY, CDR2 SMNVEV (reference sequence). The chain's CDR3 is CASSSLGLRADNEQFF. CDR3 nucleotides: TGTGCCAGCAGCTCCCTCGGTTTAAGGGCGGACAATGAGCAGTTCTTC.

Only a few counts were recorded for this clonotype. The chain recombines TRBV20-1 with TRBJ2-3, with 12 bases fitting TRBD2. This CDR3 comprises 14 residues. V gave up 6 bases and J gave up 5 bases; unmatched junction bases: 6. Germline V gene data show CDR1 as DFQATT and CDR2 as SNEGSKA (reference sequence). The CDR3 loop is CSARTSGARDTQYF. As DNA, the CDR3 is TGCAGTGCGCGGACTAGCGGGGCCAGAGATACGCAGTATTTT.

There are a few counts of this clonotype. The CDR3 nucleotides are TGTGCCAGCAGGCCCGAGGTCCAGGGGGCCAACGTCCTGACTTTC. Translating it yields CASRPEVQGANVLTF. This chain links TRBV3-1 with TRBJ2-6, with D unclear. CDR1 is LGHDT and CDR2 is YNNKEL in the germline V gene (reference sequence). With 6 bases removed from V and 4 bases from J, the gap between germline ends came to 13 bases. The CDR3 covers 15 residues.

The sample holds a few counts of this clonotype. This sequence joins TRBV7-3 and TRBJ1-1; D ambiguous. Trimming pared 1 base from V and 1 base from J, leaving 10 bases between. This CDR3 has 15 residues. Germline-derived CDR1 and CDR2 are SGHTA and FQGTGA. CDR3 sequence (DNA): TGTGCCAGCAGCTTAAATGGCGCAGGGAACACTGAAGCTTTCTTT. This sequence encodes CASSLNGAGNTEAFF.

The rearrangement uses TRBV3-1 and TRBJ2-1, with D perhaps TRBD2 (5 bases). The germline CDR1 and CDR2 sequences are LGHDT and YNNKEL (reference sequence). The CDR3 runs to 12 residues. Trimming removed 2 bases at V and 13 bases at J, with 12 bases between. CDR3 loop: CASSQILREQFF. The DNA of the CDR3 is TGTGCCAGCAGCCAAATCCTTCGGGAACAGTTCTTC.

This chain uses TRBV5-1 with TRBJ2-1; 8 positions agree with TRBD1. CDR1 is SGHRS, CDR2 YFSETQ, per germline. CDR3 length equals 17 residues. Trimming removed 4 bases from V and 6 bases from J; junction bases left unmatched: 15. The CDR3: CASSPGRDRTFGNEQFF. The CDR3 DNA sequence: TGCGCCAGCAGCCCAGGTAGGGACAGGACTTTTGGCAATGAGCAGTTCTTC.

This clonotype was found many times. The CDR3 nucleotides read TGCGCCAGCAGCCAAAGTTTCCAGGGTCGGAACAATGAGCAGTTCTTC. The encoded protein is CASSQSFQGRNNEQFF. The V call is TRBV4-3, the J call TRBJ2-1, with D possibly matching TRBD1 (5 bases). V lost 2 bases, J lost 5 bases, and 16 bases lay in between. Germline V gives CDR1 LGHNA, CDR2 YSLEER. The CDR3 runs 16 residues.

V usage is TRBV7-3 and J usage is TRBJ1-4, with 8 nucleotides matching TRBD1. V was pared by 1 base and J by 3 bases, with 4 bases of the junction left unmatched. The CDR3 totals 16 residues. Per the germline V gene, CDR1 is SGHTA and CDR2 is FQGTGA. In nucleotides, the CDR3 is TGTGCCAGCAGCTTAAATGTGACAGGGGCTAATGAAAAACTGTTTTTT. It translates to CASSLNVTGANEKLFF.

The rearrangement links TRBV10-3 to TRBJ1-2; possibly TRBD1 for D (5 bases). The CDR3 is 13 residues long. V lost 6 bases and J lost 5, with 13 bases in between. The V gene's germline CDR1 is ENHRY and CDR2 SYGVKD. The CDR3 loop is CAIRTTASYGYTF. CDR3 sequence (DNA): TGTGCCATCAGAACGACAGCGAGTTATGGCTACACCTTC.

The J gene is TRBJ1-1, the V gene TRBV6-2 or TRBV6-3; D is ambiguous. With 7 bases removed from V and 10 bases from J, the gap between germline ends came to 16 bases. The CDR3 is 12 amino acids. Germline V lookup: CDR1 MNHEY, CDR2 SVGEGT. CDR3 loop: CASNDHQEPAFF. The CDR3 DNA reads TGTGCCAGCAACGACCACCAGGAACCAGCTTTCTTT.

This chain connects TRBV5-1 to TRBJ2-1; 7 bases map to TRBD1. Losses at the gene ends were 0 bases for V and 7 bases for J; bases not matched to a gene: 7. CDR1 SGHRS and CDR2 YFSETQ come from the germline V gene. The CDR3 consists of 15 residues. CDR3 residues: CASSLGRGLRNEQFF. The DNA for the CDR3 is TGCGCCAGCAGCTTGGGTAGGGGGCTGCGGAATGAGCAGTTCTTC.

This clonotype showed up just a few times. This chain uses TRBV5-1 with TRBJ2-1; 9 bases match TRBD1. Germline V gene sequence: CDR1 SGHRS, CDR2 YFSETQ. The CDR3 has 16 amino acids. With V trimmed by 3 bases and J by 1 base, 5 bases remained unmatched. The CDR3 loop is CASSSDRGESYNEQFF. Written as DNA, the CDR3 is TGCGCCAGCAGCTCGGACAGGGGAGAGTCCTACAATGAGCAGTTCTTC.

V is TRBV6-4 and J is TRBJ1-1; 7 bases are shared with TRBD1. This CDR3 has 14 amino acids. In germline, CDR1 is MRHNA, CDR2 SNTAGT. V dropped 3 bases and J dropped 5; count of bases not matched to a gene: 6. CDR3 sequence (DNA): TGTGCCAGCAGTGAGAACAGGGGTGGGACTGAAGCTTTCTTT. Amino acids: CASSENRGGTEAFF.

V gene TRBV29-1 combines with J gene TRBJ1-3; D gene ambiguous. In germline, CDR1 is SQVTM, CDR2 ANQGSEA. This CDR3 is built from 14 residues. CDR3 bases: TGCACCGCTACACAGACCTACTCTGGAAACACCATATATTTT. Translated, it gives CTATQTYSGNTIYF.

The gene calls are TRBV7-2 and TRBJ1-5; no clear D. The CDR3 has 16 residues. The V end was cut by 1 base, the J end by 6 bases, with 16 bases between. Germline V CDR1 and CDR2: SGHTA, FQGNSA. The CDR3 protein is CASSLGGVVIGQPQHF. For the CDR3, the DNA is TGTGCCAGCAGCTTAGGAGGTGTGGTTATCGGTCAGCCCCAGCATTTT. Complete variable domain (other parts from reference TRBV7-2 and TRBJ1-5): GAGVSQSPSNKVTEKGKDVELRCDPISGHTALYWYRQSLGQGLEFLIYFQGNSAPDKSGLPSDRFSAERTGGSVSTLTIQRTQQEDSAVYLCASSLGGVVIGQPQHFGDGTRLSIL.

The V gene is TRBV6-2 or TRBV6-3, the J gene TRBJ1-5; 7 bases line up with TRBD1. Trimming cost V 0 bases and J 3 bases; bases outside gene matches: 11. This CDR3 region has 18 residues. CDR1 and CDR2 from the germline V gene are MNHEY and SVGEGT. Written as DNA, the CDR3 is TGTGCCAGCAGTTACTCGAACCCGCGAGACAGGGACAATCAGCCCCAGCATTTT. Its protein product is CASSYSNPRDRDNQPQHF.

This clonotype was detected only a few times. V and J are TRBV7-6 and TRBJ2-5; 7 positions match TRBD1. Germline V CDR1 and CDR2: SGHVS, FNYEAQ. The length of the CDR3 is 15 residues. The trim removed 3 bases at V and 11 bases at J, leaving 15 bases unmatched. CDR3: CASSLYRGSYNEQYF. The DNA for the CDR3 is TGTGCCAGCAGCTTGTACAGGGGTTCCTACAATGAGCAGTACTTC.

The table lists this clonotype with a few counts. The gene calls are TRBV20-1 and TRBJ2-7; no reliable D call. The germline V gene encodes CDR1 DFQATT and CDR2 SNEGSKA (reference sequence). The CDR3 has 13 residues. Trimming shortened V by 1 base and J by 0 bases, and 7 bases separated the two germline ends. CDR3 protein: CSARGPSSYEQYF. For the CDR3, the DNA is TGCAGTGCTAGAGGACCAAGCTCCTACGAGCAGTACTTC.

The chain combines TRBV7-2 with TRBJ2-1; D is uncertain. TRBJ2-7 explains the end of the DNA better; the J call may be wrong. In germline, CDR1 is SGHTA, CDR2 FQGNSA. CDR3 length equals 15 residues. The CDR3 sequence is CASSSQDHLYNEQYF. The CDR3 coding sequence is TGTGCCAGCAGCTCCCAGGACCACCTCTACAATGAGCAGTACTTC.